The 10 T cell receptor beta chains given below trace back to one sample, sequenced in a study of blood T cells in healthy people across ages. Then a second PCR, running roughly 6 to 11 cycles, was carried out with a sample-barcoded 5' primer and a J-beta primer mix. MiXCR was run by TCRdb on the 5' RACE reads, yielding one entry per CDR3 protein. The sample holds hundreds of thousands of distinct CDR3 sequences, under 35% seen once. Sequencing was performed on blood. These receptors were collected from a woman over 75 in good health.

This clonotype has at least ten counts. The chain links TRBV7-2 to TRBJ2-1; TRBD2 matches 8 bases. The junction had 3 bases not matched to a gene; V was cut back by 2 bases and J by 0 bases. This CDR3 is built from 16 residues. Per the germline V gene, CDR1 is SGHTA and CDR2 is FQGNSA. The CDR3 sequence is CASSLIGTSSYNEQFF. The CDR3 coding sequence is TGTGCCAGCAGCTTAATTGGGACTAGCTCCTACAATGAGCAGTTCTTC.

In its sample, this clonotype was seen a few times. The chain is built from TRBV2 and TRBJ2-5; D is unclear. Germline-derived CDR1 and CDR2 are SNHLY and FYNNEI. The CDR3 has 11 residues. The ends were cut back, 1 base at V and 5 bases at J, with 2 bases in the middle. This CDR3 reads CASSEDETQYF. The CDR3 DNA is TGTGCCAGCAGTGAAGATGAGACCCAGTACTTC.

At least ten counts were recorded for this clonotype. The chain recombines TRBV4-2 with TRBJ1-2; no clear D gene. Germline CDR1 and CDR2: LGHNA and YNFKEQ. This CDR3 contains 16 residues. V lost 0 bases and J lost 0, with 11 bases in between. This chain's CDR3 is CASSQDPGQTNYGYTF. As DNA, the CDR3 is TGTGCCAGCAGCCAAGATCCCGGCCAGACTAACTATGGCTACACCTTC.

Ten or more counts support this clonotype. The chain links TRBV6-1 to TRBJ1-1, with unresolved D. The CDR3 spans 15 residues. CDR1 is MNHNS and CDR2 is SASEGT in the germline V gene. V lost 1 base and J lost 0, with 9 bases in between. This chain's CDR3 is CASSEEEVLNTEAFF. CDR3 DNA sequence: TGTGCCAGCAGTGAAGAGGAGGTCTTGAACACTGAAGCTTTCTTT.

This clonotype occurred a few times. The chain combines TRBV30 with TRBJ2-5; D is possibly TRBD1 (5 bases). V lost 4 bases, J lost 1 base, and 10 bases lay in between. This CDR3 spans 13 amino acids. Germline-derived CDR1 and CDR2 are GTSNPN and SVGIG (reference sequence). The CDR3 bases are TGTGCCTGGAATGTCAGGGTCCAAGAGACCCAGTACTTC. Protein: CAWNVRVQETQYF.

This clonotype has just one count. The genes are TRBV20-1 and TRBJ2-2; 10 bases line up with TRBD2. Germline CDR1 and CDR2: DFQATT and SNEGSKA (reference sequence). Trimming took 7 bases from V and 3 from J; bases not matched to a gene: 5. The CDR3 loop spans 14 amino acids. The CDR3 sequence is CSVKRGGHTGELFF. The DNA for the CDR3 is TGCAGTGTTAAGCGGGGGGGACACACCGGGGAGCTGTTTTTT.

This clonotype was picked up a small number of times. The rearrangement links TRBV12-3 or TRBV12-4 to TRBJ2-2; perhaps TRBD1 as D (6 bases). The CDR3 sequence is 15 residues long. V lost 9 bases and J 1 base, leaving 15 bases between the germline ends. The CDR3 DNA is TGTGCCAGTTTCAAATCGGGACAGAACACCGGGGAGCTGTTTTTT. Its protein is CASFKSGQNTGELFF.

This clonotype was seen at least ten times. The gene calls are TRBV2 and TRBJ2-1; D gene unclear. Germline values: CDR1 SNHLY, CDR2 FYNNEI. With 6 bases removed from V and 12 bases from J, the gap between germline ends came to 15 bases. The CDR3 spans 12 residues. CDR3 in amino acids: CASSLGIAGQFF. The CDR3 coding sequence is TGTGCCAGCAGCCTGGGGATTGCAGGGCAGTTCTTC.

The CDR3 DNA is TGTGCCAGCAGGAGATATGACAGGGCCACTGAAGCTTTCTTT. It specifies CASRRYDRATEAFF. The V and J genes are TRBV27 and TRBJ1-1; 7 nucleotides agree with TRBD1. The junction had 8 bases not matched to a gene; V was cut back by 6 bases and J by 4 bases. Germline CDR1 and CDR2: MNHEY and SMNVEV (reference sequence). This CDR3 spans 14 amino acids.

The J gene is TRBJ1-3, the V gene TRBV27; TRBD1 aligns across 8 bases. The CDR3 extends over 16 amino acids. The germline CDR1 and CDR2 sequences are MNHEY and SMNVEV (reference sequence). Trimming cost V 6 bases and J 0 bases; bases outside gene matches: 7. The CDR3 sequence is CASSPTGALSGNTIYF. CDR3 coding DNA: TGTGCCAGCAGCCCGACAGGGGCCCTCTCTGGAAACACCATATATTTT.